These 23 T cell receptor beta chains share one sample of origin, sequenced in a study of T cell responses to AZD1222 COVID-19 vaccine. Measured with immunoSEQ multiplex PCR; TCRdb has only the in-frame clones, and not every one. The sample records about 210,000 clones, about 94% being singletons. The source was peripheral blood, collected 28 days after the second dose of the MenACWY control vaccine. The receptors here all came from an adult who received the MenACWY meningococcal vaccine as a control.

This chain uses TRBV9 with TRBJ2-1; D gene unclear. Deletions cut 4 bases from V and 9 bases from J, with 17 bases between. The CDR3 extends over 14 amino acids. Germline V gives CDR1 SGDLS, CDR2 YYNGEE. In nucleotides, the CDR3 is TGTGCCAGCAGCCCCTTGGGTAGTATTTCTGAGCAGTTCTTC. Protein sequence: CASSPLGSISEQFF.

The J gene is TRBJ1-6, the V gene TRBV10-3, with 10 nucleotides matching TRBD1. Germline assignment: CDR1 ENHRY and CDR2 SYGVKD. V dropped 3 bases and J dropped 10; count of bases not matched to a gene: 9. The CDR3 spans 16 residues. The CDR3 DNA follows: TGTGCCATCAGTGAAAGACAGGGGGCTGGCAGGTCACCCCTCCACTTT. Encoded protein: CAISERQGAGRSPLHF.

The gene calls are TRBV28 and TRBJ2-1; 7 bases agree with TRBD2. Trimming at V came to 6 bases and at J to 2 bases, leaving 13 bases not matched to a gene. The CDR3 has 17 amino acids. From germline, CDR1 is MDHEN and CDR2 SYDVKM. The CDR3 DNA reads TGTGCCAGCAGCCCCCCCAGGGCTAGCGGAACCTACAATGAGCAGTTCTTC. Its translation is CASSPPRASGTYNEQFF. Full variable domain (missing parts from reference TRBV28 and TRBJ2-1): DVKVTQSSRYLVKRTGEKVFLECVQDMDHENMFWYRQDPGLGLRLIYFSYDVKMKEKGDIPEGYSVSREKKERFSLILESASTNQTSMYLCASSPPRASGTYNEQFFGPGTRLTVL.

CDR3 loop: CASSDLGPNTEAFF. CDR3 nucleotides: TGTGCCAGCAGTGATTTGGGGCCAAACACTGAAGCTTTCTTT. The chain has TRBV6-1 and TRBJ1-1; tentative D call: TRBD1 (5 bases). Germline CDR1 reads MNHNS; CDR2 reads SASEGT. V lost 3 bases and J lost 2, with 10 bases in between. The CDR3 totals 14 residues.

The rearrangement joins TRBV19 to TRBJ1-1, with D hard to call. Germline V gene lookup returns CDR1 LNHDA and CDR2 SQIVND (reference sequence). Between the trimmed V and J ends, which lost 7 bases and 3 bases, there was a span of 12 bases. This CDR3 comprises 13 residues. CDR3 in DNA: TGTGCCAGTAAGCCGGCTGGGTACACTGAAGCTTTCTTT. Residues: CASKPAGYTEAFF.

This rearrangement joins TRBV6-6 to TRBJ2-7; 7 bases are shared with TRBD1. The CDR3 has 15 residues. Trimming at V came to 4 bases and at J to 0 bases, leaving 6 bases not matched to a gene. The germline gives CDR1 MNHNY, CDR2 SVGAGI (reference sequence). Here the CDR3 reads CASSFTGVSSYEQYF. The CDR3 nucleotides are TGTGCCAGCAGTTTTACAGGGGTGAGCTCCTACGAGCAGTACTTC.

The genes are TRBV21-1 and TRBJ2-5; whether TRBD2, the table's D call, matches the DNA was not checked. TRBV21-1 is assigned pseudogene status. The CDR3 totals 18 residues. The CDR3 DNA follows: TGTGCCAGCAGCAAAGCACCGGGACTGGGCGGGGGGCAAGAGACCCAGTACTTC. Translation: CASSKAPGLGGGQETQYF.

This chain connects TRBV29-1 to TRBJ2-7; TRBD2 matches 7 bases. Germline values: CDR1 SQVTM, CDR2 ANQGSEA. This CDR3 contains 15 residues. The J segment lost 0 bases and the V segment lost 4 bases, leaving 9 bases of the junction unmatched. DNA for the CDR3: TGCAGCGTTGTGGGGGGGACTATAAACTCCTACGAGCAGTACTTC. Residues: CSVVGGTINSYEQYF.

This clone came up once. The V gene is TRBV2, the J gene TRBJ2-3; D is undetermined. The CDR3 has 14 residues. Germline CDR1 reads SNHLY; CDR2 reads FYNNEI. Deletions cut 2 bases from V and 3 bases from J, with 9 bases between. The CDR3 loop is CASSEILATDTQYF. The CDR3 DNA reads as TGTGCCAGCAGTGAAATTTTGGCGACAGATACGCAGTATTTT.

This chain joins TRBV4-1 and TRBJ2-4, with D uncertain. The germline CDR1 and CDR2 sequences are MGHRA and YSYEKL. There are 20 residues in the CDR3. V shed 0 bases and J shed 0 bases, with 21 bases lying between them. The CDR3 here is CASSQDSAKVALLAKNIQYF. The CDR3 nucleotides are TGCGCCAGCAGCCAAGATTCGGCGAAAGTGGCTCTGCTAGCCAAAAACATTCAGTACTTC.

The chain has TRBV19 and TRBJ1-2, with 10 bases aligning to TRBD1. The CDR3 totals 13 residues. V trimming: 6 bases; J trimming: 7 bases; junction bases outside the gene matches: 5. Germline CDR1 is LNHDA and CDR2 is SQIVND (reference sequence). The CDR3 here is CASSRDRGSGYTF. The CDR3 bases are TGTGCCAGTAGCCGGGACAGGGGAAGTGGCTACACCTTC.

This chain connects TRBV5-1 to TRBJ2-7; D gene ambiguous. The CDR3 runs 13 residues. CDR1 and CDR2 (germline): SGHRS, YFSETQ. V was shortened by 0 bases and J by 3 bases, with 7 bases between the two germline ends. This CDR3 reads CASSLALFYEQYF. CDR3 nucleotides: TGCGCCAGCAGCTTGGCACTCTTCTACGAGCAGTACTTC.

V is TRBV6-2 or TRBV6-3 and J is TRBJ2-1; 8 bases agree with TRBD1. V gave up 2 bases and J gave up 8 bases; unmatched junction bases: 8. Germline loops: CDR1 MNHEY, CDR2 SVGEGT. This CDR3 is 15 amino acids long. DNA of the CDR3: TGTGCCAGCAGTTACGGGCAGGGGGCTGTGGATGAGCAGTTCTTC. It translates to CASSYGQGAVDEQFF.

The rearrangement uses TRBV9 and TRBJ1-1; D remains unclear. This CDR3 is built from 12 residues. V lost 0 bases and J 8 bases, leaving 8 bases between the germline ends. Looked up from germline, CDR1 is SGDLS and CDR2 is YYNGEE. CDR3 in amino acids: CASSVAGGEAFF. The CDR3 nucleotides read TGTGCCAGCAGCGTAGCGGGCGGGGAAGCTTTCTTT.

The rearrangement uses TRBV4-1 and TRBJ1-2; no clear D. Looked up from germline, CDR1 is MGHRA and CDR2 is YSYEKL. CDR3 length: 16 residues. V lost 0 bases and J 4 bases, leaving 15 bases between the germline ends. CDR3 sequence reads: CASSQDFVMRPYGYTF. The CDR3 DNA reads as TGCGCCAGCAGCCAAGATTTTGTCATGAGACCCTATGGCTACACCTTC.

CDR3 nucleotides: TGTGCCAGCAGTTTGAGGCGGGGCCCCGCAGATACGCAGTATTTT. Its protein product is CASSLRRGPADTQYF. The chain joins TRBV27 to TRBJ2-3, with D tentatively TRBD2 (6 bases). CDR1 MNHEY and CDR2 SMNVEV come from the germline V gene (reference sequence). This CDR3 has 15 residues. Deletions cut 3 bases from V and 4 bases from J, with 14 bases between.

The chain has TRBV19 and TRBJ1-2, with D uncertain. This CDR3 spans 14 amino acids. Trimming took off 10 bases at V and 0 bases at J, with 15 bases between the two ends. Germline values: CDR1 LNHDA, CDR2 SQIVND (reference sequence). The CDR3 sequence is CATLGQAPNYGYTF. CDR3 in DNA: TGTGCCACCCTTGGCCAGGCCCCTAACTATGGCTACACCTTC.

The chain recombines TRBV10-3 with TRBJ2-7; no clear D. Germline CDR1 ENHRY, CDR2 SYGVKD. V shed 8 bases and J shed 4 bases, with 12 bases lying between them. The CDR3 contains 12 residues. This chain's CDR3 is CAIASGSYEQYF. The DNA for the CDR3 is TGTGCCATCGCGTCAGGCTCGTACGAGCAGTACTTC.

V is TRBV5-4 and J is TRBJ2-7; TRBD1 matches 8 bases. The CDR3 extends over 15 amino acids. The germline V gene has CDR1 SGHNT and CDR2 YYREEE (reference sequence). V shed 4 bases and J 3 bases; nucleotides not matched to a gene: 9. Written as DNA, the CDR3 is TGTGCCAGCAGCCACTCGACAGGGGTGGACTACGAGCAGTACTTC. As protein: CASSHSTGVDYEQYF.

CDR3 sequence: CATSDRANSHNEQFF. The CDR3 coding sequence is TGTGCCACCAGTGACAGGGCTAATTCTCACAATGAGCAGTTCTTC. The V call is TRBV15, the J call TRBJ2-1; 7 bases line up with TRBD1. Germline assignment: CDR1 LNHNV and CDR2 YYDKDF (reference sequence). V dropped 6 bases and J dropped 5; count of bases not matched to a gene: 10. The CDR3 covers 15 residues.

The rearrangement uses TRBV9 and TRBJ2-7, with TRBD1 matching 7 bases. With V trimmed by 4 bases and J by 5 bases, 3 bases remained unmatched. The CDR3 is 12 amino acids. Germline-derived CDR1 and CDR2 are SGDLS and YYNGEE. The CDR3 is CASSQTGNEQYF. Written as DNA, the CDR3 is TGTGCCAGCAGCCAGACAGGGAACGAGCAGTACTTC.

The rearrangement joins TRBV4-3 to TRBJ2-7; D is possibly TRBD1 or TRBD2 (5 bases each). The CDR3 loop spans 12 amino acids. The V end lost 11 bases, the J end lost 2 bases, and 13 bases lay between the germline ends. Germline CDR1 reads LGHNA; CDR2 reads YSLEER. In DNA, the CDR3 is TGCGCCGGAACAGGAGGAGCCTACGAGCAGTACTTC. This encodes CAGTGGAYEQYF.

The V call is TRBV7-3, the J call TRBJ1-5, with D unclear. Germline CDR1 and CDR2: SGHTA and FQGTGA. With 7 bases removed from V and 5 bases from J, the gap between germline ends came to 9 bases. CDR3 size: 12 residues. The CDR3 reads CASTHVHQPQHF. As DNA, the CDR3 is TGTGCCAGCACCCATGTACATCAGCCCCAGCATTTT.